The 15 T cell receptor beta chains given below trace back to one sample, sequenced in a study of blood T cell repertoires in COVID-19. This table comes from immunoSEQ multiplex PCR, and its TCRdb copy is limited to in-frame clones, with some not included. The data contain around 99,000 clones, about four fifths of them singletons. Specimen: peripheral blood. These receptor sequences come from a human donor in a cohort sampled during active COVID-19.

V usage is TRBV5-1 and J usage is TRBJ2-5; D gene unclear. The CDR3 is 12 residues long. Trimming removed 0 bases from V and 5 bases from J, with 5 bases in between. Germline CDR1 is SGHRS and CDR2 is YFSETQ. CDR3 residues: CASSLAYETQYF. Here the CDR3 DNA reads TGCGCCAGCAGCTTGGCCTATGAGACCCAGTACTTC.

The chain uses TRBV5-4 and TRBJ2-1; D is undetermined. Trimming removed 0 bases from V and 8 bases from J, with 9 bases in between. From germline, CDR1 is SGHNT and CDR2 YYREEE (reference sequence). The length of the CDR3 is 13 residues. CDR3 in amino acids: CASSLDRRDEQFF. The CDR3 nucleotides read TGTGCCAGCAGCTTGGATCGTCGGGATGAGCAGTTCTTC.

This chain joins TRBV6-2 or TRBV6-3 and TRBJ2-7; D unclear. The CDR3 loop spans 13 amino acids. V was pared by 0 bases and J by 2 bases, with 5 bases between. Germline V gene data show CDR1 as MNHEY and CDR2 as SVGEGT. Here the CDR3 DNA reads TGTGCCAGCAGTTACTCGTCTGCCTACGAGCAGTACGTC. Protein product: CASSYSSAYEQYV.

The J gene is TRBJ1-2, the V gene TRBV3-1 (or the pseudogene TRBV3-2); D gene uncertain. The CDR3 is 14 amino acids. The germline gives CDR1 LGHDT, CDR2 YNNKEL (reference sequence). Trimming shortened V by 4 bases and J by 0 bases, and 9 bases separated the two germline ends. CDR3 sequence: CASSPLATNYGYTF. The DNA for the CDR3 is TGTGCCAGCAGCCCCCTGGCAACTAACTATGGCTACACCTTC.

The table lists this clone with a count of one. The chain couples TRBV5-4 to TRBJ2-1, with 11 bases identical to TRBD2. Germline V gene lookup returns CDR1 SGHNT and CDR2 YYREEE (reference sequence). The CDR3 covers 15 residues. J was trimmed by 9 bases and V by 0 bases; bases with no gene match: 5. The CDR3 DNA sequence: TGTGCCAGCAGCTTGGAACTAGCGGGAGAGGGTGAGCAGTTCTTC. Its protein is CASSLELAGEGEQFF.

The table lists this clone with a few counts. V is TRBV6-4 and J is TRBJ2-3; possible D gene TRBD2, 5 bases. Between the trimmed V and J ends, which lost 8 bases and 2 bases, there was a span of 11 bases. This CDR3 region has 13 residues. The germline V gene has CDR1 MRHNA and CDR2 SNTAGT. The CDR3 bases are TGTGCCAGCGGAGAGGGTCACACAGATACGCAGTATTTT. Translated, it gives CASGEGHTDTQYF.

The chain has TRBV3-1 (or the pseudogene TRBV3-2) and TRBJ2-7; 9 nucleotides align to TRBD1. This CDR3 has 14 amino acids. The V and J ends lost 4 bases and 5 bases, in that order; junction bases with no gene match: 6. Germline CDR1 LGHDT, CDR2 YNNKEL (reference sequence). DNA of the CDR3: TGTGCCAGCAGCCCCCGGACAGGGGTCGACGAGCAGTACTTC. It encodes CASSPRTGVDEQYF.

The CDR3 DNA reads TGTGCCAGCAGACACCGGGACACAGATACGCAGTATTTT. Its protein product is CASRHRDTDTQYF. This rearrangement joins TRBV27 to TRBJ2-3, with D possibly TRBD2 on 5 matching bases. Per the germline V gene, CDR1 is MNHEY and CDR2 is SMNVEV (reference sequence). V was trimmed by 6 bases and J by 2 bases, leaving 9 bases between them. The CDR3 loop spans 13 amino acids.

This clone appeared a single time. CDR3 in amino acids: CASSEDSGYTF. The CDR3 DNA sequence: TGCGCCAGCAGCGAAGACAGTGGCTACACCTTC. The V call is TRBV5-1, the J call TRBJ1-2, with D perhaps TRBD1 (5 bases). Trimming took 4 bases from V and 7 from J, leaving 8 bases between them. The CDR3 loop spans 11 amino acids. Per germline, CDR1 SGHRS and CDR2 YFSETQ.

The chain is built from TRBV5-1 and TRBJ2-3; TRBD2 matches at 14 bases. The trim removed 7 bases at V and 5 bases at J, leaving 15 bases unmatched. Germline values: CDR1 SGHRS, CDR2 YFSETQ. The CDR3 totals 18 residues. CDR3 sequence (DNA): TGCGCCAGCGGCCCCGGGACTAGCGGGAGAAGGGTGGGAGATACGCAGTATTTT. Translation gives CASGPGTSGRRVGDTQYF. The whole variable domain, filled in from reference TRBV5-1 and TRBJ2-3, reads KAGVTQTPRYLIKTRGQQVTLSCSPISGHRSVSWYQQTPGQGLQFLFEYFSETQRNKGNFPGRFSGRQFSNSRSEMNVSTLELGDSALYLCASGPGTSGRRVGDTQYFGPGTRLTVL.

The chain recombines TRBV6-2 or TRBV6-3 with TRBJ1-1; 7 nucleotides match TRBD1. V shed 0 bases, J shed 5 bases, and the junction held 3 bases outside the gene matches. The CDR3 is made up of 14 amino acids. Per the germline V gene, CDR1 is MNHEY and CDR2 is SVGEGT. The CDR3 sequence is CASSYSIQGTEAFF. The DNA for the CDR3 is TGTGCCAGCAGTTACTCAATACAGGGGACTGAAGCTTTCTTT.

This chain joins TRBV28 and TRBJ2-1; D might be TRBD2 (7 bases). V shed 2 bases and J shed 2 bases, with 13 bases lying between them. Per the germline V gene, CDR1 is MDHEN and CDR2 is SYDVKM. CDR3 length equals 16 residues. CDR3 DNA sequence: TGTGCCAGCAGTTTACAGGGCGGGGGCCCCTACAATGAGCAGTTCTTC. Translated, it gives CASSLQGGGPYNEQFF.

This chain joins TRBV5-1 and TRBJ2-5; D possibly corresponds to TRBD1 (6 bases). The CDR3 consists of 15 residues. Germline V CDR1 and CDR2: SGHRS, YFSETQ. The ends were cut back, 5 bases at V and 5 bases at J, with 19 bases in the middle. In DNA, the CDR3 is TGCGCCAGCAGGAAACAGGGTTCTGGTCTGGAGACCCAGTACTTC. It codes for CASRKQGSGLETQYF.

The V call is TRBV4-3, the J call TRBJ2-2; tentative D call: TRBD1 (5 bases). The CDR3 has 15 residues. The ends were cut back, 0 bases at V and 5 bases at J, with 10 bases in the middle. Germline CDR1 reads LGHNA; CDR2 reads YSLEER. This chain's CDR3 is CASSQDQGSTGELFF. CDR3 DNA sequence: TGCGCCAGCAGCCAAGATCAGGGTTCGACCGGGGAGCTGTTTTTT.

This chain connects TRBV9 to TRBJ2-1, with 10 bases identical to TRBD2. The junction had 7 bases not matched to a gene; V was cut back by 4 bases and J by 6 bases. Germline V gene lookup returns CDR1 SGDLS and CDR2 YYNGEE. This CDR3 is 15 amino acids long. This CDR3 reads CASSSGLAVFNEQFF. For the CDR3, the DNA is TGTGCCAGCAGCTCCGGACTAGCGGTCTTCAATGAGCAGTTCTTC. Full variable domain (rest looked up from reference TRBV9 and TRBJ2-1): DSGVTQTPKHLITATGQRVTLRCSPRSGDLSVYWYQQSLDQGLQFLIQYYNGEERAKGNILERFSAQQFPDLHSELNLSSLELGDSALYFCASSSGLAVFNEQFFGPGTRLTVL.